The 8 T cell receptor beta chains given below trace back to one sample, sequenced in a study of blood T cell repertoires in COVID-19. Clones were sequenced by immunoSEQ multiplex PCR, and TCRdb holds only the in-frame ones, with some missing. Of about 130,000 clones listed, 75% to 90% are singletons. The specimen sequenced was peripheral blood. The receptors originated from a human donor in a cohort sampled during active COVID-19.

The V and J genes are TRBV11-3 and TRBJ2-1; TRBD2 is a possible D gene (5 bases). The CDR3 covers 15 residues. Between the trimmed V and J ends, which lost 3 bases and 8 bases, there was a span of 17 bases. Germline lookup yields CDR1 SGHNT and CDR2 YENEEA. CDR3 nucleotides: TGTGCCAGCAGCTTTGCCCCCGCGGGCAGCTATGAGCAGTTCTTC. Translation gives CASSFAPAGSYEQFF.

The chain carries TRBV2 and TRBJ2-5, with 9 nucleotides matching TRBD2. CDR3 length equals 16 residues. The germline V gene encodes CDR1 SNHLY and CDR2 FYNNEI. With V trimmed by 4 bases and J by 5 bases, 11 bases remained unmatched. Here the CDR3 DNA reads TGTGCCAGCAGTGGACCCCTTAGCGGGAGCTGGGAGACCCAGTACTTC. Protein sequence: CASSGPLSGSWETQYF.

CDR3 loop: CASSLATGPYEQYV. The CDR3, as DNA: TGTGCCAGCAGCTTAGCGACAGGGCCCTACGAGCAGTACGTC. This chain links TRBV7-2 with TRBJ2-7; TRBD1 matches 7 bases. V lost 0 bases and J lost 2; bases outside the gene matches: 1. This CDR3 region has 14 residues. The germline V gene has CDR1 SGHTA and CDR2 FQGNSA.

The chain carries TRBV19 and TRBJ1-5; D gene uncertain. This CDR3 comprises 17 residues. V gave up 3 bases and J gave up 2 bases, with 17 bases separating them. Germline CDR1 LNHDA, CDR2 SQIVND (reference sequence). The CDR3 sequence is CASSIVMVRRGNQPQHF. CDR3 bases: TGTGCCAGTAGTATTGTGATGGTCAGGCGCGGCAATCAGCCCCAGCATTTT.

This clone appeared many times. CDR3 in amino acids: CASSEGDTDTQYF. The CDR3, as DNA: TGTGCCAGCAGTGAAGGGGACACAGATACGCAGTATTTT. This chain connects TRBV6-4 to TRBJ2-3, with D possibly matching TRBD1 (5 bases). Trimming left V 3 bases short and J 2 bases short, with 6 bases between. CDR3 length equals 13 residues. Germline V CDR1 and CDR2: MRHNA, SNTAGT.

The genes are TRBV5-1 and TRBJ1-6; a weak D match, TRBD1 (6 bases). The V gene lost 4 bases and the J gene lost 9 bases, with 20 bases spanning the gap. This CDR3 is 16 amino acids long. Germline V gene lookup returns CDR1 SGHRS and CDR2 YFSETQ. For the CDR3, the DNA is TGCGCCAGCAGCCCTGCAGGGGTTCCTACGGGTTCACCCCTCCACTTT. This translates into CASSPAGVPTGSPLHF. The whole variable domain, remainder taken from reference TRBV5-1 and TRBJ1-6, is KAGVTQTPRYLIKTRGQQVTLSCSPISGHRSVSWYQQTPGQGLQFLFEYFSETQRNKGNFPGRFSGRQFSNSRSEMNVSTLELGDSALYLCASSPAGVPTGSPLHFGNGTRLTVT.

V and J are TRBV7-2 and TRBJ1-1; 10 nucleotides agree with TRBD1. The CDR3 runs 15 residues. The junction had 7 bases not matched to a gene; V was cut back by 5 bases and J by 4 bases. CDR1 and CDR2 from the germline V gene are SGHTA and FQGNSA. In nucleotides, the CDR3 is TGTGCCAGCAGCCCCATGGGGACAGGGGTCACTGAAGCTTTCTTT. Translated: CASSPMGTGVTEAFF. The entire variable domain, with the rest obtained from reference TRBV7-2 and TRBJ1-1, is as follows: GAGVSQSPSNKVTEKGKDVELRCDPISGHTALYWYRQSLGQGLEFLIYFQGNSAPDKSGLPSDRFSAERTGGSVSTLTIQRTQQEDSAVYLCASSPMGTGVTEAFFGQGTRLTVV.

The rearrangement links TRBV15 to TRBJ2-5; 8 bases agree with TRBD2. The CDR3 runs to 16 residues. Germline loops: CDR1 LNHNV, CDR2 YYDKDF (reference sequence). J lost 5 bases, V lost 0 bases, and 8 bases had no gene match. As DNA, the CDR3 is TGTGCCACCAGCAGAGATGTCCTCCCTAGCGGGGAGACCCAGTACTTC. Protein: CATSRDVLPSGETQYF.